Sequencing of this T cell receptor beta chain was carried out in a study of sequential checkpoint blockade in melanoma. At the level of the study: Randomization was 1:1 between first-line nivolumab→ipilimumab and ipilimumab→nivolumab. After both sequences, patients received maintenance nivolumab.

Treatment in this sample: randomized to nivolumab then ipilimumab (arm A) or the reverse (arm B). From thawed PBMCs, live CD3+CD8+ cells negative for CD19 and CD56 were sorted. Sequencing was performed with immunoSEQ multiplex PCR; in TCRdb, only in-frame clones are kept and a portion is missing. Of about 5,300 clones in the sample, almost 80% were seen once. A few counts support this clone. The sample here was CD8+ T cells sorted from blood (inferred from file names), taken from a patient given nivolumab and ipilimumab in sequence. The sequence derives from a human donor with melanoma.

The CDR3 nucleotides are TGTGCCAGTAGTACTGCTAGCGGGGACTACAATGAGCAGTTCTTC. Translating gives CASSTASGDYNEQFF. The V call is TRBV19, the J call TRBJ2-1, with 9 bases matching TRBD2. The CDR3 is 15 residues long. From germline, CDR1 is LNHDA and CDR2 SQIVND (reference sequence). V was clipped by 4 bases and J by 3 bases; unmatched bases: 4.